The next 17 T cell receptor beta chains were all read from a single sample in a study of chemoradiotherapy in HPV16-positive cancers. Repertoires were generated with immunoSEQ multiplex PCR, while TCRdb's copy carries only in-frame clones and drops some. There are just under 7,000 clones in the sample; roughly 85% occur only once, and 3.6% lies in the top ten. This sample was gathered from a patient who underwent chemoradiotherapy. Receptors were obtained from a human donor with HPV-associated anogenital cancer.

The chain is built from TRBV28 and TRBJ1-6; the D is unclear. V was pared by 2 bases and J by 0 bases, with 14 bases between. CDR3 length equals 18 residues. Germline V gives CDR1 MDHEN, CDR2 SYDVKM. CDR3 bases: TGTGCCAGCAGTTTAAGTCGAGGGTTGGGCTCCTATAATTCACCCCTCCACTTT. As protein: CASSLSRGLGSYNSPLHF.

The chain couples TRBV7-2 to TRBJ1-2, with D uncertain. In germline, CDR1 is SGHTA, CDR2 FQGNSA. Trimming cost V 1 base and J 2 bases, with 11 bases left between them. CDR3 size: 15 residues. The CDR3 DNA reads as TGTGCCAGCAGCTTAGTCGGCAGAAACAACTATGGCTACACCTTC. It yields the protein CASSLVGRNNYGYTF.

The V and J genes are TRBV28 and TRBJ1-3; D not certain. V gave up 2 bases and J gave up 0 bases, with 8 bases separating them. Germline V lookup: CDR1 MDHEN, CDR2 SYDVKM. This CDR3 comprises 15 residues. The CDR3 region has the DNA TGTGCCAGCAGTTTAATAGGGAGCTCTGGAAACACCATATATTTT. It yields the protein CASSLIGSSGNTIYF.

This clone occurred once. The rearrangement joins TRBV11-3 to TRBJ1-1, with D hard to call. CDR1 is SGHNT, CDR2 YENEEA, per germline. The CDR3 length is 14 residues. V dropped 2 bases and J dropped 3 bases, with 10 bases sitting between them. The CDR3, as DNA: TGTGCCAGCAGCTTATTTGCAGGAGACACTGAAGCTTTCTTT. Translated, it gives CASSLFAGDTEAFF.

The rearrangement joins TRBV29-1 to TRBJ2-7; 10 bases fit TRBD2. J gave up 2 bases and V 4 bases, and 5 bases lay outside the gene matches. This CDR3 spans 14 amino acids. Germline-derived CDR1 and CDR2 are SQVTM and ANQGSEA. CDR3 bases: TGCAGCGTTGGGGAGCGGGGGGGGACCTACGAGCAGTACTTC. Translating gives CSVGERGGTYEQYF.

The V gene is TRBV4-2, the J gene TRBJ1-2; D not resolved. The germline V and J ends were trimmed by 0 bases and 4 bases, with 12 bases remaining between them. This CDR3 is 15 amino acids long. Germline CDR1 reads LGHNA; CDR2 reads YNFKEQ. CDR3 loop: CASSQDFASSYGYTF. CDR3 nucleotides: TGTGCCAGCAGCCAAGATTTTGCCAGTAGCTATGGCTACACCTTC.

This chain uses TRBV11-3 with TRBJ2-7; TRBD2 might be the D (5 bases). This CDR3 is 14 amino acids long. Germline values: CDR1 SGHNT, CDR2 YENEEA. V was cut by 2 bases and J by 0 bases, with 8 bases left in between. The CDR3 sequence is CASSLREHSYEQYF. In nucleotides, the CDR3 is TGTGCCAGCAGCTTAAGGGAGCACTCCTACGAGCAGTACTTC.

The chain carries TRBV7-3 and TRBJ2-2, with TRBD2 matching 12 bases. Germline CDR1 reads SGHTA; CDR2 reads FQGTGA. This CDR3 spans 18 amino acids. The junction had 8 bases not matched to a gene; V was cut back by 4 bases and J by 2 bases. In DNA form, the CDR3 reads TGTGCCAGCAGCTCTCCTAGCGGGGGGGCAATTAACACCGGGGAGCTGTTTTTT. This encodes CASSSPSGGAINTGELFF. Together with reference TRBV7-3 and TRBJ2-2, the CDR3 gives the full variable domain: GAGVSQTPSNKVTEKGKYVELRCDPISGHTALYWYRQSLGQGPEFLIYFQGTGAADDSGLPNDRFFAVRPEGSVSTLKIQRTERGDSAVYLCASSSPSGGAINTGELFFGEGSRLTVL.

The chain links TRBV5-3 to TRBJ2-2, with 12 bases that match TRBD2. TRBV5-3 is an ORF, and what it does is uncertain. The junction had 5 bases not matched to a gene; V was cut back by 5 bases and J by 3 bases. CDR3 size: 16 residues. The CDR3 sequence: CARRPSGREYTGELFF. Here the CDR3 DNA reads TGTGCCAGAAGGCCTAGCGGGAGGGAGTACACCGGGGAGCTGTTTTTT.

This clone has just one count. The chain has TRBV6-5 and TRBJ2-5; unclear D gene. The CDR3 has 13 residues. Germline V gene data show CDR1 as MNHEY and CDR2 as SVGAGI. V was clipped by 7 bases and J by 1 base, with 10 bases between them. The CDR3 DNA follows: TGTGCCAGCACCCCGCCGGGCCAAGAGACCCAGTACTTC. It is translated as CASTPPGQETQYF.

The chain has TRBV2 and TRBJ1-5; D not certain. Germline CDR1 SNHLY, CDR2 FYNNEI. V was shortened by 7 bases and J by 0 bases, with 7 bases between the two germline ends. This CDR3 comprises 13 residues. The DNA of the CDR3 is TGTGCCAGCAAGTCCCTTAGCAATCAGCCCCAGCATTTT. It codes for CASKSLSNQPQHF.

This chain connects TRBV5-1 to TRBJ2-6; D is undetermined. This CDR3 comprises 17 residues. Deletions cut 0 bases from V and 1 base from J, with 11 bases between. In germline, CDR1 is SGHRS, CDR2 YFSETQ. CDR3 sequence: CASSLGDPPSGANVLTF. The CDR3 coding sequence is TGCGCCAGCAGCTTGGGCGATCCCCCTTCTGGGGCCAACGTCCTGACTTTC.

The chain links TRBV28 to TRBJ1-2; D is perhaps TRBD1 (5 bases). Germline CDR1 MDHEN, CDR2 SYDVKM. CDR3 length equals 15 residues. V lost 7 bases and J lost 6, with 21 bases in between. The CDR3: CASILRGGWIDGYTF. The CDR3 DNA is TGTGCCAGCATCCTCCGTGGGGGGTGGATTGATGGCTACACCTTC.

CDR3 sequence reads: CASRQENQPQHF. The CDR3 coding sequence is TGTGCCAGCAGACAGGAAAATCAGCCCCAGCATTTT. This chain joins TRBV6-6 and TRBJ1-5; D might be TRBD1 (5 bases). This CDR3 comprises 12 residues. The V and J ends lost 6 bases and 4 bases respectively, with 7 bases between them. Germline-derived CDR1 and CDR2 are MNHNY and SVGAGI (reference sequence).

The chain couples TRBV10-2 to TRBJ1-2; D is unresolved. This CDR3 contains 15 residues. The V and J ends lost 3 bases and 4 bases respectively, with 15 bases between them. Germline lookup yields CDR1 WSHSY and CDR2 SAAADI. This chain's CDR3 is CASSDSGRRSYGYTF. In DNA form, the CDR3 reads TGCGCCAGCAGTGATAGTGGGAGGAGGAGCTATGGCTACACCTTC.

The chain uses TRBV11-2 and TRBJ2-7; the D gene could be TRBD1 or TRBD2 (7 bases each). Trimming removed 5 bases at V and 0 bases at J, with 23 bases between. CDR1 is SGHAT and CDR2 is FQNNGV in the germline V gene. The CDR3 totals 18 residues. CDR3 residues: CASSARGGQTGSSYEQYF. The CDR3 DNA is TGTGCCAGCAGCGCCAGGGGGGGACAGACGGGTTCCTCCTACGAGCAGTACTTC.

The chain uses TRBV29-1 and TRBJ1-1, with 8 nucleotides matching TRBD1. CDR3 size: 13 residues. Germline CDR1 reads SQVTM; CDR2 reads ANQGSEA. Trimming removed 7 bases from V and 6 bases from J; junction bases left unmatched: 10. Here the CDR3 DNA reads TGCAGCGGCCTAGGACAGGGAAGTTCTGAAGCTTTCTTT. Its translation is CSGLGQGSSEAFF.